This is a list of T cell receptor beta chains from one sample in a study of shared clonotypes between healthy human individuals. Generated by immunoSEQ multiplex PCR, the TCRdb table keeps only in-frame clones and is missing some. The sample has more than 550,000 clones, about 90% seen once; the top ten hold about 24%. Sequencing input: naive CD8+ T cells sorted from blood. The receptors stem from a man between 25 and 39 years old in good health. Each CDR3 is given with its conserved first and last residue. A D gene is named only where the DNA matches it firmly. Clone size appears in some rows only: once, few, many, or a class for an expanded clone.

D,V,J,size,DNA,CDR3
TRBD1,TRBV5-5,TRBJ2-1,-,TGTGCCAGCAGCTTACAGGGGGCTTACTCCTACAATGAGCAGTTCTTC,CASSLQGAYSYNEQFF
TRBD1,TRBV4-1,TRBJ2-7,-,TGCGCCAGCAGCAACCGGGACAGCAGCTCCTACGAGCAGTACTTC,CASSNRDSSSYEQYF
TRBD2,TRBV4-3,TRBJ2-1,-,TGCGCCAGCAGCCAAGCACTAGCGGGAGGGCGGGAGCAGTTCTTC,CASSQALAGGREQFF
-,TRBV7-2,TRBJ2-1,-,TGTGCCAGCAGCTTTGTAGGATCGGGAAATGAGCAGTTCTTC,CASSFVGSGNEQFF
TRBD2,TRBV28,TRBJ2-7,-,TGTGCCAGCAGTTTGATAGGGACTAGCGGAGAATACGAGCAGTACTTC,CASSLIGTSGEYEQYF
TRBD1,TRBV5-1,TRBJ2-7,-,TGCGCCAGCAGCGGGCAGGGGGCTTACGAGCAGTACTTC,CASSGQGAYEQYF
-,TRBV4-1,TRBJ2-7,-,TGCGCCAGCAGCCAAGACCCAACCCTCTACGAGCAGTACTTC,CASSQDPTLYEQYF
-,TRBV10-3,TRBJ2-3,-,TGTGCCATCAGTGAGTCTAGCGGACATCTTAGCACAGATACGCAGTATTTT,CAISESSGHLSTDTQYF
-,TRBV7-9,TRBJ2-7,few,TGTGCCAGCAGCTTAGAGGACAGCTACGAGCAGTACTTC,CASSLEDSYEQYF
TRBD1,TRBV7-9,TRBJ2-2,-,TGTGCCCACGCAGGGGGTCTCTCATCCGGGGAGCTGTTTTTT,CAHAGGLSSGELFF
TRBD2,TRBV4-1,TRBJ2-1,-,TGCGCCAGCAGCCTGGGACTAGCGGGAGTTGGGCAGTTCTTC,CASSLGLAGVGQFF
TRBD1,TRBV27,TRBJ2-7,-,TGTGCCAGCAGTTTACAGGGGGCAGACTACGAGCAGTACTTC,CASSLQGADYEQYF
-,TRBV19,TRBJ1-1,-,TGTGCCAGTACCGATAGGTCGGGACACCGGAACACTGAAGCTTTCTTT,CASTDRSGHRNTEAFF
-,TRBV11-2,TRBJ2-1,-,TGTGCCGACGAGGCAACGACCCCCGATGAGCAGTTCTTC,CADEATTPDEQFF
-,TRBV6-1,TRBJ2-2,-,TGTGCCAGCAGTGAAGAAAAAGGTACATTCACCGGGGAGCTGTTTTTT,CASSEEKGTFTGELFF
-,TRBV7-5,TRBJ1-2,-,TGTGCCAGAAGCTCCGGACAGAACCTTCACTATGGCTACACCTTC,CARSSGQNLHYGYTF
-,TRBV6-6,TRBJ2-7,-,TGTGCCAGCAGTTCAGGGTCAAGGTACCCCTACGAGCAGTACTTC,CASSSGSRYPYEQYF
-,TRBV7-6,TRBJ2-1,-,TGTGCCAGCAGCCCACTTATCGGGGCAGGCTCCTACAATGAGCAGTTCTTC,CASSPLIGAGSYNEQFF
-,TRBV18,TRBJ1-4,-,TGTGCCAGCTCACCACGGCCTCTCGGAGGGGATGAAAAACTGTTTTTT,CASSPRPLGGDEKLFF
TRBD2,TRBV10-2,TRBJ2-5,-,TGCGCCAGCCGCGGGCTTCAGCGGGGGGAGACCCAGTACTTC,CASRGLQRGETQYF
TRBD2,TRBV28,TRBJ2-4,-,TGTGCCAGCAGCTTGGTGGAGGGACTAGCAAACCCCAGCATTCAGTACTTC,CASSLVEGLANPSIQYF
-,TRBV5-5,TRBJ2-7,-,TGTGCCAGCAGCTATAGTATAGCCTACGAGCAGTACTTC,CASSYSIAYEQYF
TRBD1,TRBV9,TRBJ1-2,-,TGTGCCAGCAGCCCTCGGACAGGGGAAGGCTACACCTTC,CASSPRTGEGYTF
TRBD1,TRBV5-1,TRBJ2-3,-,TGCGCCAGCAGTCCGGGACAGGGACCAGATACGCAGTATTTT,CASSPGQGPDTQYF
-,TRBV5-6,TRBJ1-4,-,TGTGCCAGCAGCTTGGTGGGACTCTCGGACGGAAATGAAAAACTGTTTTTT,CASSLVGLSDGNEKLFF
TRBD1,TRBV27,TRBJ2-1,-,TGTGCCAGCAGTTGGGGGCCCGGACAGGGTGGCAATGAACAGTTCTTC,CASSWGPGQGGNEQFF
-,TRBV7-9,TRBJ2-7,once,TGTGCCAGCAGCGCCCCGGGGCAGTACGGTGACACCTACGAGCAGTACTTC,CASSAPGQYGDTYEQYF
-,TRBV20-1,TRBJ2-7,-,TGCAGTGCACGAACCTCCTACGAGCAGTACTTC,CSARTSYEQYF
TRBD2,TRBV28,TRBJ2-1,-,TGTGCCAGCAGTTCTAAGTGGACTAGCGGGAGCTCCTACAATGAGCAGTTCTTC,CASSSKWTSGSSYNEQFF
-,TRBV29-1,TRBJ2-1,-,TGCAGCGTGGTAAGAGAGGGAGACTCCTACAATGAGCAGTTCTTC,CSVVREGDSYNEQFF
TRBD1,TRBV7-2,TRBJ2-1,few,TGTGCCAGCAGCTCACCGGGACAGGGCCCCTACAATGAGCAGTTCTTC,CASSSPGQGPYNEQFF
-,TRBV10-2,TRBJ1-1,-,TGCGCCAGCAGTGAGGGGGCAAACACTGAAGCTTTCTTT,CASSEGANTEAFF
-,TRBV4-2,TRBJ2-1,-,TGTGCCAGCAGCCAACACACCTCCAATTTCGGCACGTTCTTC,CASSQHTSNFGTFF